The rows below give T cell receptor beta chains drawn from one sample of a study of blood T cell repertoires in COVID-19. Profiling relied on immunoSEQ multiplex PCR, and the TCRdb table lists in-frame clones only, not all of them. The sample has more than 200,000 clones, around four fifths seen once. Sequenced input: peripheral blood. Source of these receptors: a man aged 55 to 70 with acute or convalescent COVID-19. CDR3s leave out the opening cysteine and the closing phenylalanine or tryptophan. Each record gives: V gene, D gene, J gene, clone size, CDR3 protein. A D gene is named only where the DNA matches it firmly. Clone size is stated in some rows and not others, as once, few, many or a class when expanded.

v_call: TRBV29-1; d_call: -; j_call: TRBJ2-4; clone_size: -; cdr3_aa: SVGGGAKNIQY
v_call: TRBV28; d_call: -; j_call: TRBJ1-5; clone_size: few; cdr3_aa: ASILHRGLNQPQH
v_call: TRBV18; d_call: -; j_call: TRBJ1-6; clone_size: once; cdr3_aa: ASSPSGGSPLH
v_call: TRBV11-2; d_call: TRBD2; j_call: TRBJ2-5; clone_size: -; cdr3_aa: ASSLDPRTSGSKETQY
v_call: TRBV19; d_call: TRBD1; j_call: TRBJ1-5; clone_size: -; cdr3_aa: ASSIGDRGGNQPQH
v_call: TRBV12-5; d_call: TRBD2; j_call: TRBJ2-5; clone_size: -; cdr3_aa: ASGPGTSGVQETQY
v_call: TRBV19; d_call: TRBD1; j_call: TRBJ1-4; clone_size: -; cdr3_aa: ASRRQGLNEKLF
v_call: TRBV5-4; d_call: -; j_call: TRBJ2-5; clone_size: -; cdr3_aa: ASRFGGPSSQETQY
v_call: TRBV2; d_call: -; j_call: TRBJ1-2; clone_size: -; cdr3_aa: ASSDRTDYGYT
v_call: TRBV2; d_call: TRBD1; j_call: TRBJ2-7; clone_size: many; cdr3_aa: ASISTLRDRGPYEQY
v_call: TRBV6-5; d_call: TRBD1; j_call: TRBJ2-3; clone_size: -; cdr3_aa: ASSRTGQSTDTQY
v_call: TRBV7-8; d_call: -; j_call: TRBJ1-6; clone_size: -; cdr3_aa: ASSFNGLSSYNSPLH
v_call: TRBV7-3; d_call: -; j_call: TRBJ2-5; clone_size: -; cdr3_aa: ASSLSGVQETQY
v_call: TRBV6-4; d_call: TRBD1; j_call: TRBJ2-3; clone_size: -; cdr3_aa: ASSDSTGGDDTQY
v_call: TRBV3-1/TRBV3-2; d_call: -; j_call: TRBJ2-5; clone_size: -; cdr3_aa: ASSRPGTEQETQY
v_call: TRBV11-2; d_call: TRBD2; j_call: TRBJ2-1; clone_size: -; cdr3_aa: ASSLGPAGDEQF
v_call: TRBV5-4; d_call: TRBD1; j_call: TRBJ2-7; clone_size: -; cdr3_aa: ASSPGGQASYEQY
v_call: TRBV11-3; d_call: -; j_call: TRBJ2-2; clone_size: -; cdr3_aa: ASSFSDTGELF
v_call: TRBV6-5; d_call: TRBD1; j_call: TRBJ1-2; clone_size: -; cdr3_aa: ASNLGQGFFYT
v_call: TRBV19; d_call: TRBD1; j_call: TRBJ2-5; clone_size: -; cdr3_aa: ASSSITGVGETQY
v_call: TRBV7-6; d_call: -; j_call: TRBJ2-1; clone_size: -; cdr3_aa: ASKASHYNEQF
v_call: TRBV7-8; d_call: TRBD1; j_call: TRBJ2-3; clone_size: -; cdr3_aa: ASSSGGVDTQY
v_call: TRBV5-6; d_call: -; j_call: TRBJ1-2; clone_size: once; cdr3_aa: ASSLGTGVLNYGYT
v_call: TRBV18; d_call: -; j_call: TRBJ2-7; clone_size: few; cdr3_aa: ASSPPGGSGGPREQY
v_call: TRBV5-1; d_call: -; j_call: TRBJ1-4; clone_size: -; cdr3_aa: ASSLEGQTNEKLF
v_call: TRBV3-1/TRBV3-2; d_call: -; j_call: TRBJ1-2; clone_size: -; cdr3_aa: ASSYDRISNYGYT
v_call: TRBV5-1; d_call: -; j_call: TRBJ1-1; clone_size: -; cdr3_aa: ASSLTPGVANTEAF
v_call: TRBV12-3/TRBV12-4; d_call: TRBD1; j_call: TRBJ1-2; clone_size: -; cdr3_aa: ASSSDRAGT
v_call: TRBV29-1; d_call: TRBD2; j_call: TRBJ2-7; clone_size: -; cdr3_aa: SVVAGGPREQY
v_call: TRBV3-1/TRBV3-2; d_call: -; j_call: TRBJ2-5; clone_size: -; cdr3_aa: ASSQSDRQETQY
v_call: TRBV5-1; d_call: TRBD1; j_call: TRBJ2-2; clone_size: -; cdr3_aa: ASSVGQPQGGELF
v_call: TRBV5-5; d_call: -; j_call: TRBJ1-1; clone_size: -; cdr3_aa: ASSLLTVMNTEAF
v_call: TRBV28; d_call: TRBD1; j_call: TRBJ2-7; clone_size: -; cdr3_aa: ASSPGGRRSYEQY
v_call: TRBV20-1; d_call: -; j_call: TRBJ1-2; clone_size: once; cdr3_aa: SASLAGGYT
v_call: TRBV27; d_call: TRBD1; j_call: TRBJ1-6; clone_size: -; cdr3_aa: ASSLLQGSYNSPLH
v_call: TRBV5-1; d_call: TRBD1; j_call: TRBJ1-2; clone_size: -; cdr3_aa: ASSLGQGESNYGYT